This T cell receptor (beta chain) was profiled in a study of blood T cell repertoires in COVID-19. This clone appeared a single time. A read error may account for a junction end that differs from germline. Sequencing used immunoSEQ multiplex PCR; TCRdb keeps in-frame clones, though not all of them. There are a few hundred thousand clones in the sample; more than 75% occur only once, and approximately 2% lies in the top ten. Everyone who took part was roughly 18 to 89 years old, and they came from 24 US areas. Germline V gene sequence: CDR1 SSHAT, CDR2 FNYEAQ (reference sequence). The CDR3 has 15 residues.

This TCR derives from a woman aged 55-75 years in a cohort exposed to, infected with or recovered from COVID-19 (not recorded which). The rearrangement uses TRBV7-7 and TRBJ2-1; 10 bases agree with TRBD2. The sample was PBMCs or T cells enriched from blood (not recorded which). CDR3 residues: CASSTGTSAYNEQFF. Written as DNA, the CDR3 is TGTGCTAGCAGCACAGGGACTAGCGCTTACAATGAGCAGTTCTTC. Using reference TRBV7-7 and TRBJ2-1 for the parts outside the CDR3, the full variable domain is GAGVSQSPRYKVTKRGQDVTLRCDPISSHATLYWYQQALGQGPEFLTYFNYEAQPDKSGLPSDRFSAERPEGSISTLTIQRTEQRDSAMYRCASSTGTSAYNEQFFGPGTRLTVL.